Following are 5 T cell receptor beta chains from one sample sequenced in a study of circulating CD8 cells and anti-PD-1 response in melanoma. The QIAseq Immune Repertoire TCR panel built the libraries from roughly 15 ng of total RNA. TCRdb re-derived calls from the reads in MiXCR, one entry per CDR3 protein. Of 250 or so distinct CDR3 sequences in the sample, roughly 10% were seen once. Sorting of live CD3+CD8+TCRalphabeta+ cells by PD-1 and/or TIGIT gave four subsets. The material was CD8+ T cells from PBMCs, obtained at baseline or after one month of anti-PD-1 therapy (not recorded which). These receptors were obtained from a human donor with melanoma.

Judged by abundance, this clonotype is medium-sized. This chain joins TRBV2 and TRBJ2-3, with TRBD2 matching over 7 bases. Per germline, CDR1 SNHLY and CDR2 FYNNEI. The V and J ends lost 4 bases and 5 bases, in that order; junction bases with no gene match: 12. The CDR3 covers 16 residues. The CDR3 coding sequence is TGTGCCAGCAGTGTACCCCCGGGGGGTGGTCAAGATACGCAGTATTTT. Translation: CASSVPPGGGQDTQYF.

There are a few counts of this clonotype. A much larger clone sits a single nucleotide away, making a read error possible. This chain links TRBV3-1 with TRBJ2-7, with TRBD1 identical over 8 bases. Germline V lookup: CDR1 LGHDT, CDR2 YNNKEL (reference sequence). V shed 0 bases, J shed 3 bases, and the junction held 7 bases outside the gene matches. This CDR3 region has 16 residues. The CDR3 here is CASSQEQVGQGYEQYF. Written as DNA, the CDR3 is TGTGCCAGCAGCCAAGAACAGGTTGGACAGGGCTACGAGCAGTACTTC.

To note about this clonotype: A single base separates this from a much larger clone, so it may be a read error. The chain combines TRBV19 with TRBJ2-7; TRBD1 aligns across 10 bases. The J segment lost 4 bases and the V segment lost 8 bases, leaving 8 bases of the junction unmatched. Germline-derived CDR1 and CDR2 are LNHDA and SQIVND (reference sequence). The CDR3 loop spans 14 amino acids. The CDR3 loop is CASEATGGTYEQYF. CDR3 nucleotides: TGTGCCAGTGAGGCGACAGGGGGCACTTACGAGCAGTACTTC.

This clonotype rates as medium-sized (0.01 to 0.1%). V gene TRBV19 combines with J gene TRBJ2-7; 10 bases fit TRBD1. Unmatched junction bases numbered 8, after V lost 8 bases and J lost 4 bases. Germline CDR1 and CDR2: LNHDA and SQIVND (reference sequence). The CDR3 is made up of 14 amino acids. The DNA of the CDR3 is TGTGCCAGTGAGGCGACAGGGGGCATTTACGAGCAGTACTTC. Its protein is CASEATGGIYEQYF. Based on the CDR3 plus reference TRBV19 and TRBJ2-7, the full variable domain is DGGITQSPKYLFRKEGQNVTLSCEQNLNHDAMYWYRQDPGQGLRLIYYSQIVNDFQKGDIAEGYSVSREKKESFPLTVTSAQKNPTAFYLCASEATGGIYEQYFGPGTRLTVT.

This clonotype was seen a handful of times. This may stem from a read error, because a much larger clone lies one nucleotide away. V is TRBV19 and J is TRBJ1-6; D unclear. Germline CDR1 reads LNHDA; CDR2 reads SQIVND (reference sequence). This CDR3 comprises 12 residues. DNA for the CDR3: TGTGTCAGTAGTATAGGCAACGGTATTAGCCACTTT. Protein sequence: CVSSIGNGISHF.